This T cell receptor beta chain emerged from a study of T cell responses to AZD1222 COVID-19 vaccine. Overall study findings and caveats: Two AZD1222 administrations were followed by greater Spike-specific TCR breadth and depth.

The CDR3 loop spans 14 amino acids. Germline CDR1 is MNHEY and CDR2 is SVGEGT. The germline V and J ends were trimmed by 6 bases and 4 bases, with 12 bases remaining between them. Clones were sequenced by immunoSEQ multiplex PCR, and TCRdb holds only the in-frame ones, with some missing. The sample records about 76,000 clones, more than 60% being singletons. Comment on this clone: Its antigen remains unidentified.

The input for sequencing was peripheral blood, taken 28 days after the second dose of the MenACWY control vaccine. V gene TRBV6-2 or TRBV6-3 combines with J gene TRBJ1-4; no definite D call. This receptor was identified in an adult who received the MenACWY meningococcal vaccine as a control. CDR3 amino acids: CASSRTSYNEKLFF. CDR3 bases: TGTGCCAGCAGCCGCACCTCCTATAATGAAAAACTGTTTTTT.